This T cell receptor beta chain was captured in a study of neurological immune-mediated disorders (dated by TCRdb to the late 2010s). A note on the overall study: Peripheral blood TCR-beta repertoires from patients with HTLV-I-associated myelopathy (HAM/TSP), patients with multiple sclerosis, and healthy controls were compared in the study using UMI-based sequencing. Of the approximately 70 subjects in the cohort, about 15 were HAM/TSP patients, about 35 were multiple sclerosis patients, and some 20 were healthy controls. Longitudinal HAM/TSP donors and healthy donors each had 3 time-points at intervals of about 3-40 months. Longitudinal samples, technical triplicates and paired sorted CD4+ and CD8+ T-cell subsets, alongside PBMC samples, were included among the approximately 99 TCR-beta libraries.

Beyond this particular receptor, the publication reports: Across subjects, expanded clones never shared an identical CDR3 amino acid sequence, which suggests that the TCR-beta repertoires in every group were private. The highest TCR clonal expansion was observed in HAM/TSP patients, whereas the lowest was observed in MS patients, even when compared with healthy controls.

This clonotype is categorized as medium-sized (0.01 to 0.1%). What antigen it recognizes has not been identified. The record has no base qualities; no much larger clone is one base away. cDNA was synthesized by template-switch 5'RACE using a primer carrying a 10-nucleotide random unique molecular identifier by which each TCR transcript was tagged. Every sequencing run covered 15-18 subjects and yielded more than 200 million TCR-beta sequences. The RNeasy kit was used for extraction of total RNA. The KAPA Real-time Library Amplification kit was used to amplify TCR-beta VDJ regions with primers targeting the TCR constant region and the 5'RACE anchor. Sample indexes and Illumina adaptors were added in a first PCR, after which library yield was increased in a second PCR. The roughly 650 bp TCR product was size-selected on a 2% E-gel SizeSelection system after Ampure bead purification. Before pooling, libraries had their quality checked on a Bioanalyzer, their concentration measured with Qubit, and their quantity determined with the Kapa Library Quantification kit. Libraries were sequenced paired-end 2 x 150 bp on an Illumina HiSeq 2500. To increase sequence diversity, roughly 24-31% phiX was spiked into each library pool. The study's own analysis went as follows. The quality-filtered reads were processed with the UMI-based MiGEC pipeline, whose error correction step removed more than 75% of the raw TCR sequences. IMGT germline references were used for aligning VDJ genes, and each clonotype was defined as a unique CDR3 amino acid sequence together with its V-J genes. Clonal expansion, Shannon diversity and CDR3 relatedness (CalcPairwiseDistances, ClusterSamples) were evaluated with VDJtools, and phylogenetic trees were built with CLCbio workbench. Clones with at least 8 unique UMIs were defined as expanded, with this threshold being based on coefficient-of-variation modelling across technical triplicates. TCRdb reprocessing: public reads trimmed at Q25 with fastp, clones called with MiXCR, in-frame beta chains kept. Rows with one shared CDR3 protein collapse into an entry with the most common genes and DNA. The V and J calls were not made by the authors but by TCRdb's processing. This sample has tens of thousands of distinct CDR3 sequences in its table, and 10% to 15% of those were observed once. The ten largest clones take up roughly 10% of the sample.

Via the germline V gene, CDR1 is SGHRS and CDR2 YFSETQ. V lost 1 base and J lost 5 bases; the stretch between them is 9 bases long. The CDR3 covers 13 residues, taking in both the cysteine and the phenylalanine. The only DNA kept is the CDR3, 39 bases in frame from the first base. In the paper's terms, the time point label means: longitudinal time-point 3. For the unsorted PBMC libraries, 2 million PBMCs were stored in RNAlater at -80 degrees C until RNA extraction and were used to generate the libraries. Peripheral blood underwent Ficoll-Hypaque density gradient centrifugation to isolate PBMCs, which were then cryopreserved in liquid nitrogen.

The chain is assembled from TRBV5-1 and TRBJ2-5; a confident D gene designation cannot be given. Sequences were obtained from PBMCs. The receptor's source is a male donor with HTLV-1-associated myelopathy (HAM/TSP). The CDR3 reads as follows: CASSLMNGETQYF. At the DNA level, the sequence is TGCGCCAGCAGCTTGATGAACGGGGAGACCCAGTACTTC. The reference TRBV5-1 and TRBJ2-5 proteins fill in what lies around the CDR3, so the full variable domain reads KAGVTQTPRYLIKTRGQQVTLSCSPISGHRSVSWYQQTPGQGLQFLFEYFSETQRNKGNFPGRFSGRQFSNSRSEMNVSTLELGDSALYLCASSLMNGETQYFGPGTRLLVL.